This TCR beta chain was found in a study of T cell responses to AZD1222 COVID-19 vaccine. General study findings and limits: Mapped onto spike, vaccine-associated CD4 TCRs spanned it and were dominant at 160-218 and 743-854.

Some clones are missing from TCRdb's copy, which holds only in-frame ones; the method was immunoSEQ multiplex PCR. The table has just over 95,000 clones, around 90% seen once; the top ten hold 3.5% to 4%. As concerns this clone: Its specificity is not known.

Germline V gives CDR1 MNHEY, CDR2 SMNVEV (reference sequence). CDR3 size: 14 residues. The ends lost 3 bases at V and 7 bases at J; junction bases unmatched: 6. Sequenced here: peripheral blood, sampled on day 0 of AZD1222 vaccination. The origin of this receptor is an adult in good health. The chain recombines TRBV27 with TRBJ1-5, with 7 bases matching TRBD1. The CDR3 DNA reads TGTGCCAGCAGTTTCGGACAGGACCGACAGCCCCAGCATTTT. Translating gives CASSFGQDRQPQHF.